This T cell receptor beta chain stems from a study of T cells in Graves' hyperthyroidism and ophthalmopathy. Regions amplified from RNA transcripts were the TCR beta CDR3 regions. First-round RT-PCR of the TCR CDR3 relied on the HTBI primer set. TCRdb itself ran the multiplex PCR reads through MiXCR, one entry per CDR3 protein. The top ten hold around 79% of the sample, which has under 400,000 distinct CDR3 sequences, roughly 25% seen once. The V gene's germline CDR1 is LGHDT and CDR2 YNNKEL (reference sequence). The CDR3 loop spans 14 amino acids. V lost 1 base and J 11 bases, leaving 17 bases between the germline ends.

This TCR was recovered from a man aged 45-65 years with Graves' hyperthyroidism. Sequenced material: blood. The J gene is TRBJ1-1, the V gene TRBV3-1, with TRBD1 as a possible D gene (5 bases). The CDR3 nucleotides are TGTGCCAGCAGCCAAGGCACTCCGGGAGGGGTTGCTTTCTTT. Amino acid sequence: CASSQGTPGGVAFF.